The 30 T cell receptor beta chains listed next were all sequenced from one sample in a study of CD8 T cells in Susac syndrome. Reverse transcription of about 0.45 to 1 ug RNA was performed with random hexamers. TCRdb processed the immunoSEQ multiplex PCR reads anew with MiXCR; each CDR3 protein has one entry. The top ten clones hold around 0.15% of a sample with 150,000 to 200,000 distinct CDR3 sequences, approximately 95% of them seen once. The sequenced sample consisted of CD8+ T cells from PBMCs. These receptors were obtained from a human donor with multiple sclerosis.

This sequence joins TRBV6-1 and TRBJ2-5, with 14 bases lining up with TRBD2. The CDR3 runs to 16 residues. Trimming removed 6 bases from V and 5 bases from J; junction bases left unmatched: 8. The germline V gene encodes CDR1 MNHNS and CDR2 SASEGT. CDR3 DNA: TGTGCCAGCAGCGGACTAGCGGGAGGAGAATACGAGACCCAGTACTTC. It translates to CASSGLAGGEYETQYF.

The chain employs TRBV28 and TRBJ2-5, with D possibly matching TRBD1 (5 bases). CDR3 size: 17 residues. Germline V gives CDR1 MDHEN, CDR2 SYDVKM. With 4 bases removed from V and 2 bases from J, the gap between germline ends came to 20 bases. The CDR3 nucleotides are TGTGCCAGCAGTTCATCCCAGACAGTCCTGCATCAAGAGACCCAGTACTTC. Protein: CASSSSQTVLHQETQYF.

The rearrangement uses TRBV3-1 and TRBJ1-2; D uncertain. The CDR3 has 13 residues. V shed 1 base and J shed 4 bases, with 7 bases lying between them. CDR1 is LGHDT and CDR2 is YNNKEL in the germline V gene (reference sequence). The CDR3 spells CASSQGKFYGYTF. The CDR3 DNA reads TGTGCCAGCAGCCAAGGGAAATTCTATGGCTACACCTTC.

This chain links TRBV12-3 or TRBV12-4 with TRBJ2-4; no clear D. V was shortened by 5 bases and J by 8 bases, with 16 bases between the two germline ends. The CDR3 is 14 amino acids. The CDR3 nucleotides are TGTGCCAGCAGTCTCTCCCTCGAGGTTGACATTCAGTACTTC. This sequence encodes CASSLSLEVDIQYF.

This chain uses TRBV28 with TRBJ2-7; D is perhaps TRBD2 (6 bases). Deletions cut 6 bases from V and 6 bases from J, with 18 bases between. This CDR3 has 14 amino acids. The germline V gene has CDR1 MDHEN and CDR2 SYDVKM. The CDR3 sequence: CASSRPKDYFEQYF. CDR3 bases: TGTGCCAGCAGCCGCCCTAAGGACTATTTCGAGCAGTACTTC.

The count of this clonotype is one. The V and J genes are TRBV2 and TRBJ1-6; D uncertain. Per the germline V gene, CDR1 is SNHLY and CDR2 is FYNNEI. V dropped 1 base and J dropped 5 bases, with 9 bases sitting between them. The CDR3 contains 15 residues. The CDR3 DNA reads TGTGCCAGCAGTGAAGTGAGGATTAATAATTCACCCCTCCACTTT. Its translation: CASSEVRINNSPLHF.

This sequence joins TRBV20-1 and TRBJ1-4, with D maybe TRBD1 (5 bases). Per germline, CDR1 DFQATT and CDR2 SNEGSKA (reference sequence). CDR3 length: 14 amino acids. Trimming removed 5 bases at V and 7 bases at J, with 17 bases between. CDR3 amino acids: CSAGAGVEGEKLFF. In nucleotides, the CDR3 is TGCAGTGCTGGGGCGGGGGTTGAGGGTGAAAAACTGTTTTTT.

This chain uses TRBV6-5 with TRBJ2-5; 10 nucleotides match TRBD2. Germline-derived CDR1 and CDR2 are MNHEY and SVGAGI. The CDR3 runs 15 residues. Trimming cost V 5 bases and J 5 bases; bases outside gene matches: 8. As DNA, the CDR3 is TGTGCCAGCAGTGCCCTAGCGGGAGCAGTTGAGACCCAGTACTTC. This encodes CASSALAGAVETQYF.

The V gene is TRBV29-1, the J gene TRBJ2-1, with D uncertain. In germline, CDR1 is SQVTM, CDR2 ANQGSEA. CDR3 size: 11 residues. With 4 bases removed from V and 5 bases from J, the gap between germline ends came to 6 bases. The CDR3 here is CSVVGNNEQFF. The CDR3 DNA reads TGCAGCGTTGTGGGTAACAATGAGCAGTTCTTC.

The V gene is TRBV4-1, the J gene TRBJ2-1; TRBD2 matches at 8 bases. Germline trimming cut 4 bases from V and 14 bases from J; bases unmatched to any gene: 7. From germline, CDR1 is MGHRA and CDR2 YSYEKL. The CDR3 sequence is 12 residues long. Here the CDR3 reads CASSPSGTSKFF. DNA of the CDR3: TGCGCCAGCAGCCCTTCCGGGACTAGTAAGTTCTTC.

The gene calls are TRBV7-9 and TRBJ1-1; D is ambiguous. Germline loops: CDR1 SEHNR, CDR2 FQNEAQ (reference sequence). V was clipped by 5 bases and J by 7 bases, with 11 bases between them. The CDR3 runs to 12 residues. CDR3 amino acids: CASSPVAFEAFF. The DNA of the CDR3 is TGTGCCAGCAGCCCAGTCGCCTTTGAAGCTTTCTTT.

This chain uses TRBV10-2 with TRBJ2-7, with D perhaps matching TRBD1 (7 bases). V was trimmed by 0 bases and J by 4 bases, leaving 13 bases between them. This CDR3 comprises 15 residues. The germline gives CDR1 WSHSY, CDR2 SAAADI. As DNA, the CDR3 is TGCGCCAGCAGTGAGTCAGGAGGGGGCCAGTACGAGCAGTACTTC. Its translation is CASSESGGGQYEQYF.

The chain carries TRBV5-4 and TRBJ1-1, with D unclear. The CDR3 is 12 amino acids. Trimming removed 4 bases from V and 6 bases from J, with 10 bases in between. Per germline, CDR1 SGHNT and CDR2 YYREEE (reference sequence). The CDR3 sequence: CASSIGFAEAFF. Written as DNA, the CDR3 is TGTGCCAGCAGCATTGGTTTTGCTGAAGCTTTCTTT.

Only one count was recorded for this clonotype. CDR3 DNA: TGTGCCAGCAGTAGTGTCAGGACCTACAATGAGCAGTTCTTC. It specifies CASSSVRTYNEQFF. The J gene is TRBJ2-1, the V gene TRBV27; D gene ambiguous. Germline V gives CDR1 MNHEY, CDR2 SMNVEV (reference sequence). V shed 5 bases and J shed 2 bases, with 10 bases lying between them. The CDR3 runs to 14 residues.

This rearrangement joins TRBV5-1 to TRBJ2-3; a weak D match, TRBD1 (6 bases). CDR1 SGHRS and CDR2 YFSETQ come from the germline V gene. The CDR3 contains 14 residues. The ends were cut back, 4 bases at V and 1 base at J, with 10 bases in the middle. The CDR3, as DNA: TGCGCCAGCAGCGTACAGGGACGCACAGATACGCAGTATTTT. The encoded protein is CASSVQGRTDTQYF.

CDR3 sequence reads: CASSLTSFLRETQYF. In DNA form, the CDR3 reads TGTGCCAGCAGTTTGACTAGCTTTCTTAGGGAGACCCAGTACTTC. The rearrangement uses TRBV27 and TRBJ2-5; 7 bases fit TRBD2. J was trimmed by 5 bases and V by 3 bases; bases with no gene match: 9. Looked up from germline, CDR1 is MNHEY and CDR2 is SMNVEV (reference sequence). The length of the CDR3 is 15 residues.

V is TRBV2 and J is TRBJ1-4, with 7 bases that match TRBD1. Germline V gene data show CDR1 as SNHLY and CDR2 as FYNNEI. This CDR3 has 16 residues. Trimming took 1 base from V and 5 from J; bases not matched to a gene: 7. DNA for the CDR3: TGTGCCAGCAGTGAAGGCTTGGGGACAGCAAATGAAAAACTGTTTTTT. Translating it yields CASSEGLGTANEKLFF.

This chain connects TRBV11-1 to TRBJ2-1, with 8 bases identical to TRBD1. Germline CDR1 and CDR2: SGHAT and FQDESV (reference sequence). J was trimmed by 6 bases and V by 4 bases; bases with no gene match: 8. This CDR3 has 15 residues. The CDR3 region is CASSSSGGAGNEQFF. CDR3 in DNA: TGTGCCAGCAGCTCGTCAGGGGGCGCAGGCAATGAGCAGTTCTTC.

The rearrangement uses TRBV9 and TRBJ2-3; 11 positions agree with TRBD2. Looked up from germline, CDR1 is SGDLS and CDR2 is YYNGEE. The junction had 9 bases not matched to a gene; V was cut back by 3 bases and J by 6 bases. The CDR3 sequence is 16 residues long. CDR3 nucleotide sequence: TGTGCCAGCAGCGCTGGGACTAGCGGCCCATCGGATACGCAGTATTTT. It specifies CASSAGTSGPSDTQYF.

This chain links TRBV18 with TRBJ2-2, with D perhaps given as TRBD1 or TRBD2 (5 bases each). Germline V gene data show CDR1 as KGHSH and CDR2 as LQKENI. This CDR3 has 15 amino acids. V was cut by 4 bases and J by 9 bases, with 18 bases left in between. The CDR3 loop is CASSLRAIGDRELFF. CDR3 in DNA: TGTGCCAGCTCACTCCGGGCGATCGGGGACCGGGAGCTGTTTTTT. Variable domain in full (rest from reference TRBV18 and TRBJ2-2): NAGVMQNPRHLVRRRGQEARLRCSPMKGHSHVYWYRQLPEEGLKFMVYLQKENIIDESGMPKERFSAEFPKEGPSILRIQQVVRGDSAAYFCASSLRAIGDRELFFGEGSRLTVL.

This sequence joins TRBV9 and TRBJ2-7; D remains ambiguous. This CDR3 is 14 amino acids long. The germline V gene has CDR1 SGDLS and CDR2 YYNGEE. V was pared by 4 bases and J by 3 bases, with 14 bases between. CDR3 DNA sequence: TGTGCCAGCAGCTCTCAGGAATCTGACTACGAGCAGTACTTC. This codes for CASSSQESDYEQYF.

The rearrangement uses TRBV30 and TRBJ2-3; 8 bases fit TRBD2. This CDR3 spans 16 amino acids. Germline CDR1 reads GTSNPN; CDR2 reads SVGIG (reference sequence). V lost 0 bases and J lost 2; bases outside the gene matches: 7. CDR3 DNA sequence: TGTGCCTGGAGTGTCGGGGCGGGAGGTGTCACAGATACGCAGTATTTT. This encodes CAWSVGAGGVTDTQYF.

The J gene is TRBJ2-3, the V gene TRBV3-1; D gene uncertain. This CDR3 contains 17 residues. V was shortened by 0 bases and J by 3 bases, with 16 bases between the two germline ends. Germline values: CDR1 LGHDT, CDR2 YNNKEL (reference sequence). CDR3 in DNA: TGTGCCAGCAGCCAAGATAACCATCCCGATGGGACAGATACGCAGTATTTT. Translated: CASSQDNHPDGTDTQYF.

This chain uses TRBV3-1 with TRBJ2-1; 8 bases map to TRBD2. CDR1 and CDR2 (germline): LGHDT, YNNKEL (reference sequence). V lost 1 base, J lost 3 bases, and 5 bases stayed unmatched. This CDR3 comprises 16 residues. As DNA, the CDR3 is TGTGCCAGCAGCCAAGTAGCGGGGACATACTACAATGAGCAGTTCTTC. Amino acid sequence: CASSQVAGTYYNEQFF.

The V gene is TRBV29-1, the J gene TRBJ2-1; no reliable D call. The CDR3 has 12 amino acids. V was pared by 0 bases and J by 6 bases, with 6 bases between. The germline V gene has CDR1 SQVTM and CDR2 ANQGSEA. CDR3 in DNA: TGCAGCGTTGAAGATCTAGTCAATGAGCAGTTCTTC. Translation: CSVEDLVNEQFF.

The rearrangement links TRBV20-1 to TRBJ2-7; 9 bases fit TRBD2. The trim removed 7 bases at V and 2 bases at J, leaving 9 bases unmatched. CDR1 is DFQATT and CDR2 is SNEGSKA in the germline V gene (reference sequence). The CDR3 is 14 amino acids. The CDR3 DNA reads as TGCAGTGTTCGACCAGCGGGAGGAACCTACGAGCAGTACTTC. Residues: CSVRPAGGTYEQYF.

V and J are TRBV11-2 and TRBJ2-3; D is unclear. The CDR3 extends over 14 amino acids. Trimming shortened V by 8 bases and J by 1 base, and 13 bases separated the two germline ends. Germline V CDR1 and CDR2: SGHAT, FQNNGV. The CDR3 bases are TGTGCCAGCGATCGGACGCAGGGCACAGATACGCAGTATTTT. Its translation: CASDRTQGTDTQYF.

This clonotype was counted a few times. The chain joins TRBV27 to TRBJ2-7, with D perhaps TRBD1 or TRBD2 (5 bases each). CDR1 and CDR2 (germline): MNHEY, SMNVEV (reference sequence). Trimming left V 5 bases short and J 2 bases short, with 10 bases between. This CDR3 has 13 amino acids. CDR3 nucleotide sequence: TGTGCCAGCAGTCCGGGACCACCCTACGAGCAGTACTTC. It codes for CASSPGPPYEQYF.

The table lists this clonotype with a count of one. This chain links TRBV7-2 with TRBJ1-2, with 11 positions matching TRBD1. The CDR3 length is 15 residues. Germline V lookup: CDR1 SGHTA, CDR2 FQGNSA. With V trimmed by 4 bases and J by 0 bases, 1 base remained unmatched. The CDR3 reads CASSSGQGANYGYTF. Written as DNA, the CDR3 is TGTGCCAGCAGCTCGGGACAGGGGGCTAACTATGGCTACACCTTC.

The DNA of the CDR3 is TGTGCCAGCAGTGGAGGACAGGAGAAGAACACTGAAGCTTTCTTT. This gives the protein CASSGGQEKNTEAFF. V and J are TRBV6-1 and TRBJ1-1; the match to TRBD1 covers 7 bases. Unmatched junction bases numbered 6, after V lost 4 bases and J lost 1 base. The CDR3 is made up of 15 amino acids. The V gene's germline CDR1 is MNHNS and CDR2 SASEGT.